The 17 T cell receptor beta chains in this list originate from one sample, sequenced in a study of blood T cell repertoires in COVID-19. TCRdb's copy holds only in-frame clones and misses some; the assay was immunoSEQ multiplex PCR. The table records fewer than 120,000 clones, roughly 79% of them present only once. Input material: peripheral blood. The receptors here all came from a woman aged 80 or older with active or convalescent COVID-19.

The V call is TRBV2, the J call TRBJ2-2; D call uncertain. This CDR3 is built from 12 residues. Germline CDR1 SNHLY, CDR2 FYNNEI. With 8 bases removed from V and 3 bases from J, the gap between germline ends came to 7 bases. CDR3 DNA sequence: TGTGCCAGCGGCGGAGACACCGGGGAGCTGTTTTTT. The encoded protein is CASGGDTGELFF.

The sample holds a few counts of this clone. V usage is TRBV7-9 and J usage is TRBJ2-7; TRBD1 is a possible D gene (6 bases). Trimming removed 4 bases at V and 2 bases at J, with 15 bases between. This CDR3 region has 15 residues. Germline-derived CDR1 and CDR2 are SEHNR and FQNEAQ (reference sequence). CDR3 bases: TGTGCCAGCAGCTGGGGGAACAGGGAGACCTACGAGCAGTACTTC. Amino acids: CASSWGNRETYEQYF.

The CDR3 nucleotides are TGTGCCAGCAAGAGAGGAGTAACGGACACTGAAGCTTTCTTT. Translated: CASKRGVTDTEAFF. The genes are TRBV6-4 and TRBJ1-1; D call uncertain. The CDR3 length is 14 residues. Germline V gene sequence: CDR1 MRHNA, CDR2 SNTAGT. Trimming cost V 7 bases and J 3 bases, with 15 bases left between them.

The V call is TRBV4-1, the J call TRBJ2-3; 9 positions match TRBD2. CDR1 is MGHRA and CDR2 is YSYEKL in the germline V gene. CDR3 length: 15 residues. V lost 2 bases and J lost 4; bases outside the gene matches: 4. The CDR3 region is CASSQMGLAPDTQYF. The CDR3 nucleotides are TGCGCCAGCAGCCAAATGGGACTAGCCCCAGATACGCAGTATTTT.

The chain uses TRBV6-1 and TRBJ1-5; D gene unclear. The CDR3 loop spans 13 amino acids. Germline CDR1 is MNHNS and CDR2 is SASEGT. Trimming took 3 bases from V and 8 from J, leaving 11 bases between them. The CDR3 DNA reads TGTGCCAGCAGTGATTTATCGGGGAAGCCCCAGCATTTT. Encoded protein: CASSDLSGKPQHF.

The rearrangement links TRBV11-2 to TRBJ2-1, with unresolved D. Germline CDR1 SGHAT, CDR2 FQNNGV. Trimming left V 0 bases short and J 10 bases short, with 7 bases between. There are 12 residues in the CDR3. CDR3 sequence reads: CASSLDPREQFF. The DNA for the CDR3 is TGTGCCAGCAGCTTAGATCCCCGGGAGCAGTTCTTC.

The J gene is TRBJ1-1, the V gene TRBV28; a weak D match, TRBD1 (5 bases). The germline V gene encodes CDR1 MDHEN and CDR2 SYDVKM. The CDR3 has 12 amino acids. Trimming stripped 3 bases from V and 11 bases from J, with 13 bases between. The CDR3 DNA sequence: TGTGCCAGCAGTTTGCGGGGGACCAAGGCTTTCTTT. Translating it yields CASSLRGTKAFF. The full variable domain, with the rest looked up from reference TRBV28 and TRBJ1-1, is DVKVTQSSRYLVKRTGEKVFLECVQDMDHENMFWYRQDPGLGLRLIYFSYDVKMKEKGDIPEGYSVSREKKERFSLILESASTNQTSMYLCASSLRGTKAFFGQGTRLTVV.

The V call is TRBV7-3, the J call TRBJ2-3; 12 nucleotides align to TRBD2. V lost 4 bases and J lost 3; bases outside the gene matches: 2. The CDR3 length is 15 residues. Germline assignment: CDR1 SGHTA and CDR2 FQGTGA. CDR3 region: CASSSGTSGTDTQYF. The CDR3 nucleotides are TGTGCCAGCAGCTCAGGGACTAGCGGGACAGATACGCAGTATTTT.

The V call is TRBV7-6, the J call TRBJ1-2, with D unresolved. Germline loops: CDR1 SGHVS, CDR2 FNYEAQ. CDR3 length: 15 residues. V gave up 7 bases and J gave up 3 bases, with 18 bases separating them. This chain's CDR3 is CASTPGRGWDYGYTF. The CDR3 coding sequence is TGTGCCAGCACCCCCGGCCGAGGGTGGGACTATGGCTACACCTTC. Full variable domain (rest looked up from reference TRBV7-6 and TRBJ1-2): GAGVSQSPRYKVTKRGQDVALRCDPISGHVSLYWYRQALGQGPEFLTYFNYEAQQDKSGLPNDRFSAERPEGSISTLTIQRTEQRDSAMYRCASTPGRGWDYGYTFGSGTRLTVV.

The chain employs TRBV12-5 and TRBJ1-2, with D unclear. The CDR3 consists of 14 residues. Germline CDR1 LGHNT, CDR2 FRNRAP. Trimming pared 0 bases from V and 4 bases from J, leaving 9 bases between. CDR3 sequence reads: CASGLVANPYGYTF. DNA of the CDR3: TGTGCTAGTGGTTTGGTAGCCAACCCCTATGGCTACACCTTC.

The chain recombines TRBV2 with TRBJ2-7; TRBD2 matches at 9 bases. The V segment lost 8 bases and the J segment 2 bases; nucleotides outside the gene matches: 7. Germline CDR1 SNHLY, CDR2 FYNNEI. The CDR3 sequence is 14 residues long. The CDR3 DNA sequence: TGTGCCAGCGGCCGACTAGCGGCTACCTACGAGCAGTACTTC. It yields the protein CASGRLAATYEQYF.

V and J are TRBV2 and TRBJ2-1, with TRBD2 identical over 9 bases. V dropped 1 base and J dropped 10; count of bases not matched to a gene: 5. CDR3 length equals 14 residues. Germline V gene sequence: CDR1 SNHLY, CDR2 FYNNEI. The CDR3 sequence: CASSEVGLAREQFF. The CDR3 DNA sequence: TGTGCCAGCAGTGAAGTTGGACTAGCGAGGGAGCAGTTCTTC.

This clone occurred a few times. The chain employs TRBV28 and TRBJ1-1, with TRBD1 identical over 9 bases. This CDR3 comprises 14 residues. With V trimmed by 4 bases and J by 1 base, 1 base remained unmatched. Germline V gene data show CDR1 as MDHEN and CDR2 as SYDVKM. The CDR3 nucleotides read TGTGCCAGCAGTTCGACAGGGGGGAACACTGAAGCTTTCTTT. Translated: CASSSTGGNTEAFF.

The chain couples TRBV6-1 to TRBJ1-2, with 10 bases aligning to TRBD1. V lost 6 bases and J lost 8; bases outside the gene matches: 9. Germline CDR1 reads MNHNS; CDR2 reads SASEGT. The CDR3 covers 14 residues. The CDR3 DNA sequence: TGTGCCAGCAGGGCAGAGGGACAGGGGTTCGGCTACACCTTC. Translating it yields CASRAEGQGFGYTF.

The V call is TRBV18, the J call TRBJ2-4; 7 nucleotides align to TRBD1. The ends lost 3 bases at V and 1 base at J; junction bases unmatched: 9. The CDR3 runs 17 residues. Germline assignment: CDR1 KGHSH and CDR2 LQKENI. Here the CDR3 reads CASSPTGPGRAKNIQYF. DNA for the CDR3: TGTGCCAGCTCACCGACAGGGCCCGGTCGGGCCAAAAACATTCAGTACTTC. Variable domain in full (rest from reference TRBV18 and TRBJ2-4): NAGVMQNPRHLVRRRGQEARLRCSPMKGHSHVYWYRQLPEEGLKFMVYLQKENIIDESGMPKERFSAEFPKEGPSILRIQQVVRGDSAAYFCASSPTGPGRAKNIQYFGAGTRLSVL.

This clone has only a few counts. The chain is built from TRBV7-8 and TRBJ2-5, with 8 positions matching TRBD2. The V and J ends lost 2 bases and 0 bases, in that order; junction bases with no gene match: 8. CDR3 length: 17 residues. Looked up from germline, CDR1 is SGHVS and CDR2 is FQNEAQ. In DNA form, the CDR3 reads TGTGCCAGCAGCTTATGGAGGGGACTAGGAAACCAAGAGACCCAGTACTTC. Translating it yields CASSLWRGLGNQETQYF.

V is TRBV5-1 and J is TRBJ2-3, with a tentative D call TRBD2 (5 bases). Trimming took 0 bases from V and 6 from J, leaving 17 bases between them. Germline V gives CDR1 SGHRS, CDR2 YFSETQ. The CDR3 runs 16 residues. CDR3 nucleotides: TGCGCCAGCAGCTTGGCGTTAGTCGGGGTCGGTGATACGCAGTATTTT. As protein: CASSLALVGVGDTQYF.